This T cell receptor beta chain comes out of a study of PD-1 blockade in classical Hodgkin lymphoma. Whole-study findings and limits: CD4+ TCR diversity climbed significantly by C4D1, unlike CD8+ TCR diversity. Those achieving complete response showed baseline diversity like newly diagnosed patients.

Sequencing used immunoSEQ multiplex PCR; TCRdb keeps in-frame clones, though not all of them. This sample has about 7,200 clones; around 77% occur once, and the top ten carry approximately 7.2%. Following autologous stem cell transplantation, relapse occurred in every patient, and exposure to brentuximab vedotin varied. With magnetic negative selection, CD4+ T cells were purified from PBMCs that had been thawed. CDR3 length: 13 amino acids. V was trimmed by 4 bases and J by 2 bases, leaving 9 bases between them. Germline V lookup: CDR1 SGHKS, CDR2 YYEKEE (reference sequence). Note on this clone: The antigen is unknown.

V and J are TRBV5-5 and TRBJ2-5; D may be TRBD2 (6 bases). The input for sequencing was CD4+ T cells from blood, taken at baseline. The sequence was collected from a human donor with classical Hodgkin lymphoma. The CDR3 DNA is TGTGCCAGCAGCAGGGGACTTCAAGAGACCCAGTACTTC. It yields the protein CASSRGLQETQYF.